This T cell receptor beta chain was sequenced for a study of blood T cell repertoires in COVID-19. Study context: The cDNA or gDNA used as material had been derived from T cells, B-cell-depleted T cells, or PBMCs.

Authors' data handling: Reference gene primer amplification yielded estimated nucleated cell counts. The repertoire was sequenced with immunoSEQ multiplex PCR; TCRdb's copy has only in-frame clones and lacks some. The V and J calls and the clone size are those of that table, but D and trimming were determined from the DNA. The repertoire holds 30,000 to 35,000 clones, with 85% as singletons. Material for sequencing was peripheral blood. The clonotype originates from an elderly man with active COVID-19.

The chain's CDR3 is CASSLEAGLATEAFF. CDR3 DNA: TGTGCCAGCAGCTTGGAGGCAGGGTTGGCCACTGAAGCTTTCTTT. V gene TRBV5-6 combines with J gene TRBJ1-1; D is possibly TRBD1 (5 bases). Germline V gene sequence: CDR1 SGHDT, CDR2 YYEEEE. Trimming took 0 bases from V and 4 from J, leaving 13 bases between them. This CDR3 is built from 15 residues.